This T cell receptor (beta chain) stems from a study of blood T cell repertoires in COVID-19. Study as a whole: In each case, the material was cDNA or gDNA derived from T cells, B-cell-depleted T cells, or PBMCs.

The table came from immunoSEQ multiplex PCR; TCRdb's copy has only in-frame clones and leaves some out. In the table there are around 300,000 clones, roughly nine tenths of which are singletons. The CDR3 is made up of 15 amino acids. Germline lookup yields CDR1 MRHNA and CDR2 SNTAGT. Unmatched junction bases numbered 6, after V lost 3 bases and J lost 6 bases. Sequencing was carried out using peripheral blood. The sequence was obtained from a woman aged 40 to 49 who had recovered from COVID-19. The chain uses TRBV6-4 and TRBJ2-1, with 9 bases that match TRBD2. CDR3 DNA: TGTGCCAGCAGTGAAACCGGGACTAGCCCCAATGAGCAGTTCTTC. This codes for CASSETGTSPNEQFF.